Below are 10 T cell receptor beta chains sequenced from a single sample in a study of cytotoxic CD8 clonotypes in ibrutinib-treated CLL. Clones were read by immunoSEQ multiplex PCR, and TCRdb kept only the in-frame ones, dropping some. Of 150,000 or so clones in the sample, approximately 77% are singletons; the top ten hold 25% to 35%. Sequenced material: PBMCs, taken after 12 months of ibrutinib treatment. Receptors were obtained from a human donor with chronic lymphocytic leukemia.

J is TRBJ2-3 and V is TRBV27, with D hard to call. Germline assignment: CDR1 MNHEY and CDR2 SMNVEV (reference sequence). The CDR3 sequence is 16 residues long. V shed 8 bases and J shed 1 base, with 19 bases lying between them. The CDR3 loop is CASRDDAGRGTDTQYF. In nucleotides, the CDR3 is TGTGCCAGCCGAGATGACGCCGGACGGGGCACAGATACGCAGTATTTT.

The chain uses TRBV11-1 and TRBJ2-1; D not certain. Trimming took 5 bases from V and 5 from J, leaving 4 bases between them. Germline-derived CDR1 and CDR2 are SGHAT and FQDESV (reference sequence). This CDR3 has 11 residues. The CDR3 DNA reads TGTGCCAGCAGCCCAGACAATGAGCAGTTCTTC. Amino acids: CASSPDNEQFF.

The CDR3 sequence is CSVRSAGGIYEQYF. Written as DNA, the CDR3 is TGCAGCGTTCGATCGGCGGGGGGGATCTACGAGCAGTACTTC. The V and J genes are TRBV29-1 and TRBJ2-7; 9 nucleotides align to TRBD2. The V and J ends lost 5 bases and 3 bases, in that order; junction bases with no gene match: 8. This CDR3 is built from 14 residues. Germline V gene data show CDR1 as SQVTM and CDR2 as ANQGSEA.

The chain is built from TRBV5-4 and TRBJ2-7; the D gene could be TRBD1 or TRBD2 (5 bases each). With 0 bases removed from V and 3 bases from J, the gap between germline ends came to 10 bases. There are 14 residues in the CDR3. From germline, CDR1 is SGHNT and CDR2 YYREEE (reference sequence). The CDR3 reads CASSLDSGSYEQYF. Here the CDR3 DNA reads TGTGCCAGCAGCTTGGACTCAGGGAGCTACGAGCAGTACTTC.

J is TRBJ1-1 and V is TRBV7-6; 10 nucleotides agree with TRBD1. Germline V gene lookup returns CDR1 SGHVS and CDR2 FNYEAQ. The CDR3 covers 16 residues. V lost 1 base to trimming and J lost 10 bases; unmatched junction nucleotides: 12. CDR3 amino acids: CASSLGALGQGDSAFF. DNA for the CDR3: TGTGCCAGCAGCTTAGGGGCCCTTGGACAGGGGGATTCAGCTTTCTTT.

The count of this clone is one. The gene calls are TRBV28 and TRBJ2-3; D perhaps matches TRBD1 (6 bases). The CDR3 length is 15 residues. Germline V gene data show CDR1 as MDHEN and CDR2 as SYDVKM. The V gene lost 6 bases and the J gene lost 6 bases, with 19 bases spanning the gap. The CDR3 bases are TGTGCCAGCAGCAAATCGGTTAACAGGGAGGATACGCAGTATTTT. Translating it yields CASSKSVNREDTQYF.

This clone was seen a handful of times. This same CDR3 is encoded by further DNA sequences in the sample. The chain is built from TRBV28 and TRBJ1-2; D remains ambiguous. Germline loops: CDR1 MDHEN, CDR2 SYDVKM. Trimming shortened V by 2 bases and J by 3 bases, and 4 bases separated the two germline ends. The length of the CDR3 is 12 residues. The CDR3 region is CASSLMDYGYTF. Here the CDR3 DNA reads TGTGCCAGCAGTTTAATGGACTATGGCTACACCTTC.

The rearrangement joins TRBV30 to TRBJ2-7, with TRBD1 matching over 8 bases. Unmatched junction bases numbered 12, after V lost 3 bases and J lost 2 bases. The CDR3 is 16 residues long. Germline V gives CDR1 GTSNPN, CDR2 SVGIG (reference sequence). The CDR3 protein is CAWRDRQGRGAYEQYF. CDR3 bases: TGTGCCTGGAGGGACAGACAGGGGAGAGGAGCCTACGAGCAGTACTTC.

V is TRBV10-3 and J is TRBJ1-3; D possibly corresponds to TRBD1 (5 bases). This CDR3 has 13 residues. Germline CDR1 is ENHRY and CDR2 is SYGVKD. With 0 bases removed from V and 9 bases from J, the gap between germline ends came to 9 bases. CDR3 coding DNA: TGTGCCATCAGTGAGTCGAAAAGGGGCACCATATATTTT. Protein sequence: CAISESKRGTIYF.

This clone has only one observation. The V call is TRBV7-2, the J call TRBJ2-1; TRBD1 is a possible D gene (6 bases). CDR1 SGHTA and CDR2 FQGNSA come from the germline V gene. Trimming removed 2 bases from V and 8 bases from J, with 25 bases in between. The CDR3 spans 18 residues. The CDR3 region is CASSLNVRLRQVKDEQFF. In nucleotides, the CDR3 is TGTGCCAGCAGCTTAAACGTAAGGCTGCGACAGGTTAAGGATGAGCAGTTCTTC.